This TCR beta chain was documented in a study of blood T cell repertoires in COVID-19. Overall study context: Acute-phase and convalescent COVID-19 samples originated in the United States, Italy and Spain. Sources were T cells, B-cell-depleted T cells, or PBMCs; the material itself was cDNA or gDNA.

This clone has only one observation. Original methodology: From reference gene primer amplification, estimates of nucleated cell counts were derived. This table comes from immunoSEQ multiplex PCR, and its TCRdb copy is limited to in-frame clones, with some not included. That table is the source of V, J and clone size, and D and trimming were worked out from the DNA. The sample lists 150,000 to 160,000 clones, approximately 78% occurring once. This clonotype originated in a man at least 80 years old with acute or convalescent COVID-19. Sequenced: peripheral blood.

CDR3 region: CASSLGGVMNTEAFF. The CDR3 DNA reads as TGTGCCAGCAGCTTAGGGGGCGTTATGAACACTGAAGCTTTCTTT. The V and J genes are TRBV11-3 and TRBJ1-1; D is possibly TRBD1 (5 bases). With 1 base removed from V and 0 bases from J, the gap between germline ends came to 9 bases. CDR3 length: 15 amino acids. Germline loops: CDR1 SGHNT, CDR2 YENEEA.